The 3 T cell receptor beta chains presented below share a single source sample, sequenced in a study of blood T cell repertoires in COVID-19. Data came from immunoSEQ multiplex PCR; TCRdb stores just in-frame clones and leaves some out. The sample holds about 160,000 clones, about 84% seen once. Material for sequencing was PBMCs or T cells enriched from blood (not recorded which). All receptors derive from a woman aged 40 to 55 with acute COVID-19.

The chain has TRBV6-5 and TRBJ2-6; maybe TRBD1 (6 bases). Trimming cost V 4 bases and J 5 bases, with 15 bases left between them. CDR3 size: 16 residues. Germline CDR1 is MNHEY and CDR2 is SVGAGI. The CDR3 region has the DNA TGTGCCAGCAGTTCTCGACAGGTCTTTTGGGCCAACGTCCTGACTTTC. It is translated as CASSSRQVFWANVLTF.

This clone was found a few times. CDR3 sequence (DNA): TGTGCTTCGGGGGCGAACACCGGGGAGCTGTTTTTT. It is translated as CASGANTGELFF. This chain joins TRBV24-1 and TRBJ2-2; tentatively, D is TRBD2 (6 bases). Per germline, CDR1 KGHDR and CDR2 SFDVKD. This CDR3 region has 12 residues.

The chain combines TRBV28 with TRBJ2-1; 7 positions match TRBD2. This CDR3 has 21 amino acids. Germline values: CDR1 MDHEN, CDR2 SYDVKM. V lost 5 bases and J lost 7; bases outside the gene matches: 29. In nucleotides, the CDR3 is TGTGCCAGCAGTAAATGGGGAGAGGGGTCGGCTAGCGGACTGAAGTTAAATGAGCAGTTCTTC. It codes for CASSKWGEGSASGLKLNEQFF.